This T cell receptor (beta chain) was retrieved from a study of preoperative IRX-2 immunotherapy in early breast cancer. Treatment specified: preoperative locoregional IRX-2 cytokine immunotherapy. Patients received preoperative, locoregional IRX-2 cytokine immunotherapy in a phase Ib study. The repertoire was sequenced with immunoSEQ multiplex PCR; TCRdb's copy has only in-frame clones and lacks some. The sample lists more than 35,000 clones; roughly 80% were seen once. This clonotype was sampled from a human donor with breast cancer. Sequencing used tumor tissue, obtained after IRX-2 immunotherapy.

The CDR3 bases are TGTGCCACCAGCAGAGGTGGATCCCTTAACACCGGGGAGCTGTTTTTT. This gives the protein CATSRGGSLNTGELFF. The chain uses TRBV15 and TRBJ2-2, with unresolved D. The CDR3 is 16 residues long. The germline V gene has CDR1 LNHNV and CDR2 YYDKDF (reference sequence). Trimming pared 1 base from V and 2 bases from J, leaving 11 bases between.